Below are 10 T cell receptor beta chains sequenced from a single sample in a study of cytomegalovirus exposure and HLA in healthy donors. Primers: 60 Vbeta forward and 13 Jbeta reverse. Repertoires were generated with immunoSEQ multiplex PCR, while TCRdb's copy carries only in-frame clones and drops some. The sample includes about 89,000 clones, 64% of them seen just once. Sequenced material: PBMCs. Receptor source: a human donor in good health.

The chain is built from TRBV15 and TRBJ1-1; 9 bases map to TRBD1. Unmatched junction bases numbered 17, after V lost 6 bases and J lost 3 bases. This CDR3 has 18 residues. The germline gives CDR1 LNHNV, CDR2 YYDKDF (reference sequence). The DNA for the CDR3 is TGTGCCACCAGTCGGAAGGGATCGGGACAGGGACCGGACACTGAAGCTTTCTTT. Its translation: CATSRKGSGQGPDTEAFF.

J is TRBJ1-2 and V is TRBV7-2; D is uncertain. V was pared by 8 bases and J by 0 bases, with 7 bases between. The germline V gene encodes CDR1 SGHTA and CDR2 FQGNSA. The CDR3 spans 12 residues. CDR3 residues: CASHATNYGYTF. CDR3 sequence (DNA): TGTGCCAGCCATGCTACTAACTATGGCTACACCTTC.

This clone was observed once. The chain is built from TRBV7-9 and TRBJ1-6, with D possibly matching TRBD1 (5 bases). Trimming cost V 0 bases and J 6 bases, with 12 bases left between them. CDR1 SEHNR and CDR2 FQNEAQ come from the germline V gene (reference sequence). There are 16 residues in the CDR3. The CDR3 DNA follows: TGTGCCAGCAGCTTAGCCCAGGGATCTCCTAATTCACCCCTCCACTTT. It translates to CASSLAQGSPNSPLHF.

The chain employs TRBV11-2 and TRBJ2-7; 13 nucleotides line up with TRBD2. The CDR3 contains 15 residues. Germline CDR1 reads SGHAT; CDR2 reads FQNNGV. The J segment lost 3 bases and the V segment lost 2 bases, leaving 1 base of the junction unmatched. The CDR3 protein is CASSLRLAGGYEQYF. The CDR3 nucleotides are TGTGCCAGCAGCTTAAGACTAGCGGGGGGCTACGAGCAGTACTTC.

V gene TRBV7-8 combines with J gene TRBJ2-1, with 11 bases matching TRBD2. Germline V gene lookup returns CDR1 SGHVS and CDR2 FQNEAQ. The CDR3 contains 16 residues. V trimming: 2 bases; J trimming: 7 bases; junction bases outside the gene matches: 7. The CDR3 sequence is CASSLYGTSGGNEQFF. CDR3 sequence (DNA): TGTGCCAGCAGCTTATACGGGACTAGCGGCGGGAATGAGCAGTTCTTC. Filled out from reference TRBV7-8 and TRBJ2-1, the complete variable domain reads GAGVSQSPRYKVAKRGQDVALRCDPISGHVSLFWYQQALGQGPEFLTYFQNEAQLDKSGLPSDRFFAERPEGSVSTLKIQRTQQEDSAVYLCASSLYGTSGGNEQFFGPGTRLTVL.

The chain couples TRBV7-4 to TRBJ1-5; 8 bases agree with TRBD1. The length of the CDR3 is 19 residues. The V gene's germline CDR1 is SGHVT and CDR2 SQSDAQ. V dropped 1 base and J dropped 0; count of bases not matched to a gene: 11. The chain's CDR3 is CASSLDRGTPLVSNQPQHF. The CDR3 DNA follows: TGTGCCAGCAGCTTAGACAGGGGGACCCCTCTAGTTAGCAATCAGCCCCAGCATTTT.

This chain uses TRBV19 with TRBJ2-1; TRBD2 matches at 15 bases. V lost 8 bases and J lost 9; bases outside the gene matches: 20. Germline CDR1 is LNHDA and CDR2 is SQIVND (reference sequence). This CDR3 is 19 amino acids long. For the CDR3, the DNA is TGTGCCAGTTCCCAAACCGGGACTAGCGGGGGGAAGTTACAAGGTGAGCAGTTCTTC. Translation gives CASSQTGTSGGKLQGEQFF.

This clone has a single count. V usage is TRBV10-3 and J usage is TRBJ1-2; D is perhaps TRBD1 (6 bases). This CDR3 spans 13 amino acids. CDR1 ENHRY and CDR2 SYGVKD come from the germline V gene. Between the trimmed V and J ends, which lost 10 bases and 7 bases, there was a span of 19 bases. CDR3 protein: CATKTGQQAGYTF. As DNA, the CDR3 is TGTGCCACCAAAACAGGGCAGCAAGCTGGCTACACCTTC.

The chain combines TRBV20-1 with TRBJ1-2; D gene unclear. The CDR3 sequence is 11 residues long. The germline V gene encodes CDR1 DFQATT and CDR2 SNEGSKA (reference sequence). V was shortened by 2 bases and J by 8 bases, with 9 bases between the two germline ends. The CDR3 sequence: CSARTNKGYTF. CDR3 coding DNA: TGCAGTGCTAGAACTAATAAGGGCTACACCTTC.

The CDR3 sequence is CASSSSNLNEQFF. CDR3 nucleotides: TGTGCCAGCAGTTCGAGTAATTTAAATGAGCAGTTCTTC. J is TRBJ2-1 and V is TRBV28; D not resolved. CDR1 is MDHEN and CDR2 is SYDVKM in the germline V gene. The CDR3 is 13 amino acids. Trimming left V 4 bases short and J 7 bases short, with 11 bases between.